A selection of T cell receptor beta chains follows, all from one sample in a study of vaccination and CD4 T cells after COVID-19. One entry per CDR3 protein results from TCRdb running MiXCR on the PCR reads. The top ten clones hold roughly 18% of a sample with fewer than 20,000 distinct CDR3 sequences, about 70% of them seen once. Antigens of these TCRs are unknown. The sequencing input was CD4+ T cells from blood, cultured in vitro. These receptors were taken from a human donor who had recovered from COVID-19. CDR3s include the opening cysteine and the closing phenylalanine or tryptophan. The order of the fields is clone size, V gene, J gene, D gene, CDR3 protein, CDR3 DNA. A D gene is named only where the DNA matches it firmly. Some rows have no size entry. The others give once, few or many, or a class for an expanded clone.

NA	TRBV4-2	TRBJ1-2	NA	CASSQEGGQSLYGYTF	TGTGCCAGCAGCCAAGAAGGAGGGCAGAGCCTCTATGGCTACACCTTC
NA	TRBV20-1	TRBJ1-2	NA	CSASPLYGYTF	TGCAGTGCTAGCCCCCTCTATGGCTACACCTTC
few	TRBV7-2	TRBJ2-7	TRBD2	CASSPGLATHQQYF	TGTGCCAGCAGCCCGGGACTAGCGACGCACCAGCAGTACTTC
NA	TRBV20-1	TRBJ1-1	TRBD1	CSGVTGGGHTEAFF	TGCAGTGGCGTGACAGGGGGTGGGCACACTGAAGCTTTCTTT
NA	TRBV19	TRBJ1-3	NA	CASSISGRSGNTIYF	TGTGCCAGTAGCATCTCCGGCCGCTCTGGAAACACCATATATTTT
NA	TRBV10-3	TRBJ2-3	NA	CAISGSDTQYF	TGTGCCATCAGTGGGTCAGATACGCAGTATTTT
NA	TRBV7-2	TRBJ2-7	TRBD2	CASSRLAVHEQYF	TGTGCCAGCAGCCGACTAGCGGTCCACGAGCAGTACTTC
NA	TRBV12-3/TRBV12-4	TRBJ2-7	TRBD1	CASSMGQTTYEQYF	TGTGCCAGCAGTATGGGACAGACGACCTACGAGCAGTACTTC
NA	TRBV29-1	TRBJ1-2	NA	CSVLNGDYGYTF	TGCAGCGTCCTCAACGGAGACTATGGCTACACCTTC
NA	TRBV6-1	TRBJ1-2	TRBD1	CASSQGAAGYTF	TGTGCCAGCAGTCAGGGGGCGGCTGGCTACACCTTC
NA	TRBV20-1	TRBJ2-1	NA	CSASVHNEQFF	TGCAGTGCTAGCGTCCACAATGAGCAGTTCTTC
NA	TRBV25-1	TRBJ2-7	TRBD2	CASSDLGLAGISYEQYF	TGTGCCAGCAGTGACCTAGGACTAGCGGGAATAAGCTACGAGCAGTACTTC
NA	TRBV7-6	TRBJ2-5	NA	CASSLVGSRETQYF	TGTGCCAGCAGCTTAGTAGGTAGTCGAGAGACCCAGTACTTC
once	TRBV18	TRBJ1-2	TRBD1	CASSLGTGDFYGYTF	TGTGCCAGCTCGTTGGGGACAGGGGATTTCTATGGCTACACCTTC
NA	TRBV6-5	TRBJ1-1	NA	CASSYSTQGRTEAFF	TGTGCCAGCAGTTACTCGACCCAGGGACGTACTGAAGCTTTCTTT
NA	TRBV12-3/TRBV12-4	TRBJ1-2	NA	CASSRDPPVYGYTF	TGTGCCAGCAGTCGAGACCCCCCGGTCTATGGCTACACCTTC
NA	TRBV20-1	TRBJ2-1	NA	CSASLNEQFF	TGCAGTGCTAGCCTCAATGAGCAGTTCTTC
once	TRBV21-1	TRBJ1-4	NA	CASSMCPRWKLFF	TGTGCCAGCAGCATGTGCCCCCGTTGGAAACTGTTTTTT
NA	TRBV24-1	TRBJ1-2	NA	CATSVRATLDGYTF	TGTGCCACCAGTGTTAGGGCGACCTTAGATGGCTACACCTTC
NA	TRBV15	TRBJ2-4	TRBD2	CATSTGTGGAKNIQYF	TGTGCCACCAGCACCGGAACGGGAGGTGCCAAAAACATTCAGTACTTC
NA	TRBV6-1	TRBJ2-6	TRBD1	CASTPQGAFGANVLTF	TGTGCCAGCACCCCGCAGGGGGCATTTGGGGCCAACGTCCTGACTTTC
NA	TRBV24-1	TRBJ2-7	NA	CATSDSRGRSYEQYF	TGTGCCACCAGTGATTCCCGTGGGCGGTCCTACGAGCAGTACTTC
NA	TRBV4-3	TRBJ2-3	NA	CASSHIPSGPSTDTQYF	TGCGCCAGCAGCCACATCCCCTCGGGGCCTAGCACAGATACGCAGTATTTT
NA	TRBV7-2	TRBJ2-5	NA	CASSLERTKSTQYF	TGTGCCAGCAGCTTAGAGAGGACCAAGTCGACCCAGTACTTC
NA	TRBV24-1	TRBJ2-1	NA	CATSPETYNEQFF	TGTGCCACCAGCCCAGAGACCTACAATGAGCAGTTCTTC
NA	TRBV20-1	TRBJ2-7	TRBD2	CSASNAGGPGEQYF	TGCAGTGCTAGCAATGCGGGAGGGCCGGGGGAGCAGTACTTC
NA	TRBV11-2	TRBJ2-3	NA	CASSLDRGVRDTQYF	TGTGCCAGCAGCTTAGATAGGGGAGTTCGGGATACGCAGTATTTT
NA	TRBV5-1	TRBJ2-5	TRBD2	CASSLVAGGEETQYF	TGCGCCAGCAGCTTGGTAGCGGGAGGAGAGGAGACCCAGTACTTC
NA	TRBV11-2	TRBJ1-5	NA	CASSSIKGTDSNQPQHF	TGTGCCAGCAGCTCGATCAAAGGGACGGATAGCAATCAGCCCCAGCATTTT
few	TRBV15	TRBJ2-7	TRBD2	CATSRAGGSAYEQYF	TGTGCCACCAGCAGAGCAGGCGGGAGTGCTTACGAGCAGTACTTC
NA	TRBV2	TRBJ2-1	TRBD2	CASSDRLAGNNEQFF	TGTGCCAGCAGTGACCGTCTAGCGGGTAACAATGAGCAGTTCTTC
NA	TRBV6-1	TRBJ1-1	NA	CASSANQGVGTEAFF	TGTGCCAGCAGTGCCAACCAGGGAGTGGGCACTGAAGCTTTCTTT
few	TRBV6-1	TRBJ1-1	NA	CASSHGGAMNTEAFF	TGTGCCAGCAGTCACGGTGGGGCCATGAACACTGAAGCTTTCTTT
once	TRBV20-1	TRBJ1-5	NA	CSATPGGGVWRSNQPQHF	TGCAGTGCTACCCCCGGGGGGGGGGTTTGGAGGAGCAATCAGCCCCAGCATTTT
NA	TRBV2	TRBJ2-3	NA	CASSDRLTDTQYF	TGTGCCAGCAGCGATCGACTGACAGATACGCAGTATTTT
NA	TRBV6-1	TRBJ2-7	NA	CASKRSESSYEQYF	TGTGCCAGCAAGCGCTCAGAGAGCTCCTACGAGCAGTACTTC
NA	TRBV6-1	TRBJ1-1	NA	CAAGARYTEAFF	TGTGCCGCAGGGGCCCGATACACTGAAGCTTTCTTT
NA	TRBV12-3/TRBV12-4	TRBJ1-1	NA	CASSAIMNTEAFF	TGTGCCAGCAGTGCCATTATGAACACTGAAGCTTTCTTT
NA	TRBV11-1	TRBJ1-1	TRBD1	CASSLHRGNTEAFF	TGTGCCAGCAGTCTGCACAGGGGGAACACTGAAGCTTTCTTT
NA	TRBV20-1	TRBJ1-1	NA	CSASSGAASNTEAFF	TGCAGTGCTAGTTCCGGTGCAGCGTCGAACACTGAAGCTTTCTTT
few	TRBV10-3	TRBJ1-5	TRBD1	CAISPGTASNQPQHF	TGTGCCATCAGTCCCGGGACAGCTAGCAATCAGCCCCAGCATTTT
NA	TRBV11-2	TRBJ1-2	NA	CASSISQGNYGYTF	TGTGCCAGCAGCATCTCACAGGGAAACTATGGCTACACCTTC
NA	TRBV7-9	TRBJ1-2	NA	CASSLGASGYTF	TGTGCCAGCAGCTTAGGGGCTTCTGGCTACACCTTC